The present TCR beta chain was sequenced within a study of T-cell reconstitution after alpha-beta-depleted transplantation in children. Construction of the TCRbeta library involved unique molecular identifiers. TCRdb itself ran the PCR reads through MiXCR, one entry per CDR3 protein. Altogether approximately 340,000 distinct CDR3 sequences are present, over 9% being singletons, with the ten largest covering 2% to 2.5%. Trimming took 6 bases from V and 3 from J, leaving 14 bases between them. Germline assignment: CDR1 SGHVS and CDR2 FQNEAQ. CDR3 size: 14 residues. This clonotype occurred a few times. The TCR comes from a human donor who donated a stem cell graft to a child with acute lymphoblastic leukemia. V gene TRBV7-8 combines with J gene TRBJ1-1; D is undetermined. Here the sequenced sample was PBMCs from the stem cell graft donor, taken from the stem cell graft. The CDR3 spells CASSLREGDTEAFF. Here the CDR3 DNA reads TGTGCCAGCAGTTTACGAGAGGGCGACACTGAAGCTTTCTTT.